These T cell receptor beta chains were read from a single sample in a study of cytotoxic CD8 clonotypes in ibrutinib-treated CLL. Sequenced by immunoSEQ multiplex PCR; TCRdb stores in-frame clones only, minus some. The sample includes some 130,000 clones, over 75% of them seen just once. Sequenced material: PBMCs, taken after 24 months of ibrutinib treatment. These receptors were obtained from a human donor with chronic lymphocytic leukemia. CDR3s include the opening cysteine and the closing phenylalanine or tryptophan. The D gene is left open where the match is weak. The size of a clone is reported for some rows only, either as once, few or many, or as a class for expanded clones.

TRBV30	.	.	TRBJ2-7	CAWSASPADSPSYEQYF	TGTGCCTGGAGTGCCTCTCCTGCCGACAGTCCGTCCTACGAGCAGTACTTC
TRBV6-5	TRBD1	.	TRBJ2-3	CASSSRQGVTDTQYF	TGTGCCAGCAGTTCTCGACAGGGCGTGACAGATACGCAGTATTTT
TRBV28	.	.	TRBJ2-7	CASRGNYEQYF	TGTGCCAGCAGAGGAAACTACGAGCAGTACTTC
TRBV7-9	.	.	TRBJ1-2	CASSLAGARYGYTF	TGTGCCAGCAGCTTAGCAGGGGCGCGCTATGGCTACACCTTC
TRBV7-2	TRBD1	.	TRBJ1-4	CASSSSGTGREKLFF	TGTGCCAGCAGCTCCTCCGGGACAGGGCGGGAAAAACTGTTTTTT
TRBV6-5	TRBD1	.	TRBJ1-6	CASSGQGGSPLHF	TGTGCCAGCAGTGGACAGGGGGGTTCACCCCTCCACTTT
TRBV10-3	.	once	TRBJ2-1	CAISESGNEQFF	TGTGCCATCAGTGAGTCCGGCAATGAGCAGTTCTTC
TRBV19	.	once	TRBJ1-2	CASRLATGGGYGYTF	TGTGCCAGTAGATTGGCAACGGGGGGAGGCTATGGCTACACCTTC
TRBV7-2	TRBD1	.	TRBJ1-1	CASSPGQGPTEAFF	TGTGCCAGCAGCCCCGGACAGGGACCCACTGAAGCTTTCTTT
TRBV28	TRBD1	.	TRBJ1-5	CASTIQGVGGNQPQHF	TGTGCCAGCACTATTCAGGGGGTCGGCGGCAATCAGCCCCAGCATTTT
TRBV28	.	once	TRBJ1-1	CATSAGKNTEAFF	TGTGCCACGTCGGCAGGGAAGAACACTGAAGCTTTCTTT
TRBV11-1	TRBD2	once	TRBJ2-1	CASSLRTSGPKQFF	TGTGCCAGCAGCTTAAGGACTAGCGGGCCGAAGCAGTTCTTC
TRBV29-1	TRBD1	.	TRBJ1-1	CSVAGAGGGGTEAFF	TGCAGCGTTGCCGGGGCAGGGGGCGGAGGCACTGAAGCTTTCTTT
TRBV7-9	TRBD1	.	TRBJ1-3	CASSAWRDRESSGNTIYF	TGTGCCAGCAGCGCCTGGCGGGACAGGGAGAGCTCTGGAAACACCATATATTTT
TRBV4-3	.	.	TRBJ2-7	CASSQKTSSFSYEQYF	TGCGCCAGCAGCCAAAAAACTAGCTCGTTCTCCTACGAGCAGTACTTC
TRBV29-1	.	.	TRBJ2-3	CSVGGQIYTQYF	TGCAGCGTTGGAGGGCAGATCTATACGCAGTATTTT
TRBV10-2	TRBD2	once	TRBJ2-1	CAGGGRGVDEQFF	TGCGCGGGGGGAGGGCGAGGCGTCGATGAGCAGTTCTTC
TRBV4-2	.	.	TRBJ1-2	CASSLEPRGFPNYGYTF	TGTGCCAGCAGCCTCGAACCTCGGGGCTTTCCTAACTATGGCTACACCTTC
TRBV4-3	TRBD1	.	TRBJ2-7	CASSQDRDSGTYEQYF	TGCGCCAGCAGCCAAGACCGGGACAGTGGGACCTACGAGCAGTACTTC
TRBV7-9	.	.	TRBJ1-4	CASSLLGGWEKLFF	TGTGCCAGCAGCTTATTGGGGGGCTGGGAAAAACTGTTTTTT
TRBV4-1	.	.	TRBJ2-1	CASSQVGNNEQFF	TGCGCCAGCAGCCAAGTAGGAAACAATGAGCAGTTCTTC
TRBV19	TRBD1	.	TRBJ2-1	CASSIMTGDEQFF	TGTGCCAGTAGTATAATGACAGGGGATGAGCAGTTCTTC
TRBV5-5	.	.	TRBJ2-6	CASSLRTAGALAGANVLTF	TGTGCCAGCAGCTTGCGTACGGCAGGGGCCCTAGCTGGGGCCAACGTCCTGACTTTC
TRBV6-5	TRBD1	few	TRBJ2-7	CASSYSGTGKTYEQYF	TGTGCCAGCAGTTACTCCGGGACAGGGAAAACCTACGAGCAGTACTTC
TRBV19	.	.	TRBJ2-1	CASSTTLVALPSYNEQFF	TGTGCCAGTAGTACGACCCTAGTAGCGCTACCCTCCTACAATGAGCAGTTCTTC
TRBV28	TRBD1	once	TRBJ2-5	CASRPGTGGTQYF	TGTGCCAGCAGACCCGGGACAGGGGGGACCCAGTACTTC
TRBV28	.	.	TRBJ1-2	CASSLSGRVGYTF	TGTGCCAGCAGTTTGTCGGGCAGGGTGGGCTACACCTTC
TRBV4-3	.	.	TRBJ1-2	CASSQDGVRGDIGYTF	TGCGCCAGCAGCCAAGATGGGGTTCGGGGGGATATTGGCTACACCTTC
TRBV4-2	TRBD2	.	TRBJ2-1	CASSHQGLAGGPSYNEQFF	TGTGCCAGCAGCCACCAAGGACTAGCGGGAGGGCCCTCCTACAATGAGCAGTTCTTC
TRBV7-2	.	.	TRBJ2-2	CASKEGNAGELFF	TGTGCCAGCAAGGAGGGGAACGCCGGGGAGCTGTTTTTT
TRBV2	.	.	TRBJ2-7	CASSSYEQYF	TGTGCCAGCAGTTCCTACGAGCAGTACTTC
TRBV2	.	few	TRBJ1-2	CASPGSARANGYTF	TGTGCCAGCCCGGGTAGCGCCAGGGCCAATGGCTACACCTTC
TRBV28	TRBD2	.	TRBJ2-1	CASRPEGTSGYNEQFF	TGTGCCAGCAGACCCGAGGGGACTAGCGGATACAATGAGCAGTTCTTC
TRBV7-2	TRBD2	few	TRBJ2-7	CASSLGVAGGYVQYF	TGTGCCAGCAGCTTAGGTGTAGCGGGAGGGTACGTGCAGTACTTC
TRBV18	.	.	TRBJ1-5	CASSPSAGLRNNQPQHF	TGTGCCAGCTCCCCTTCGGCGGGTTTGCGGAACAATCAGCCCCAGCATTTT
TRBV19	.	.	TRBJ2-4	CASSIQVIAKNIQYF	TGTGCCAGTAGTATACAAGTCATAGCCAAAAACATTCAGTACTTC
TRBV27	.	.	TRBJ1-1	CASSPRDGAEAFF	TGTGCCAGCAGCCCCCGGGACGGAGCTGAAGCTTTCTTT
TRBV28	TRBD1	.	TRBJ2-7	CASKDPGQGVTYEQYF	TGTGCCAGCAAGGACCCGGGACAGGGTGTTACCTACGAGCAGTACTTC
TRBV7-9	TRBD1	.	TRBJ2-7	CASSSGQGGTVYEQYF	TGTGCCAGCAGCTCCGGACAGGGCGGGACCGTCTACGAGCAGTACTTC
TRBV7-9	.	.	TRBJ2-7	CASTRNEGPRGEQYF	TGTGCCAGCACCCGGAATGAGGGGCCACGGGGGGAGCAGTACTTC
TRBV2	TRBD1	.	TRBJ1-1	CASSTGENTEAFF	TGTGCCAGTTCGACAGGGGAGAACACTGAAGCTTTCTTT
TRBV29-1	TRBD1	.	TRBJ1-2	CSVGAWGTGKDGYTF	TGCAGCGTTGGGGCCTGGGGGACAGGGAAGGATGGCTACACCTTC
TRBV6-6	.	.	TRBJ2-7	CASSYPRGTSYEQYF	TGTGCCAGCAGTTACCCGAGGGGGACGTCCTACGAGCAGTACTTC
TRBV28	TRBD1	.	TRBJ1-5	CASSFSGTGYSNQPQHF	TGTGCCAGCAGTTTTAGTGGGACAGGTTATAGCAATCAGCCCCAGCATTTT
TRBV7-6	.	.	TRBJ1-1	CASSPEVGRAFF	TGTGCCAGCAGCCCAGAAGTAGGTCGCGCTTTCTTT
TRBV1	.	.	TRBJ1-4	CTSSQASSVGTDPTRGNEKLFF	TGCACCAGCAGCCAAGCCTCCAGCGTCGGGACAGATCCAACCCGTGGAAATGAAAAACTGTTTTTT
TRBV6-5	.	.	TRBJ1-2	CASSSDPYYGYTF	TGTGCCAGCAGTTCGGATCCCTACTATGGCTACACCTTC
TRBV7-7	.	.	TRBJ2-3	CASSFQAADTQYF	TGTGCCAGCAGCTTTCAAGCAGCAGATACGCAGTATTTT
TRBV6-5	.	.	TRBJ1-1	CASWGQNFMNTEAFF	TGTGCCAGCTGGGGGCAGAACTTCATGAACACTGAAGCTTTCTTT
TRBV7-9	.	.	TRBJ1-5	CASSLSTGGGNQPQHF	TGTGCCAGCAGCTTATCCACGGGGGGGGGCAATCAGCCCCAGCATTTT
TRBV28	.	.	TRBJ1-6	CASSLGTSFSPLHF	TGTGCCAGCAGTTTAGGGACCTCTTTTTCACCCCTCCACTTT
TRBV5-6	.	.	TRBJ2-7	CASSTTATEQYF	TGTGCCAGCAGTACGACTGCTACCGAGCAGTACTTC
TRBV18	TRBD1	.	TRBJ2-7	CASSPRTGEGEQYF	TGTGCCAGCTCACCACGGACAGGGGAGGGCGAGCAGTACTTC
TRBV4-3	.	few	TRBJ2-3	CASSRGTSDTQYF	TGCGCCAGCAGCCGCGGGACTTCAGATACGCAGTATTTT
TRBV10-3	TRBD1	.	TRBJ2-5	CAIRGGQGLETQYF	TGTGCCATCAGGGGGGGACAGGGGTTAGAGACCCAGTACTTC